The next 2 T cell receptor beta chains were all read from a single sample in a study of a mutant IDH1 vaccine in newly diagnosed glioma. The time point was: week 47, end of study. Vaccination comprised doses that each held 300 ug of mutant IDH1 20-mer peptide, plus topical imiquimod. The antigens of these receptors remain unknown. Measured with immunoSEQ multiplex PCR; TCRdb has only the in-frame clones, and not every one. This table holds almost 95,000 clones, under 90% found once. Sequences were derived from PBMCs, sampled from a glioma patient whose treatment included an IDH1 peptide vaccine. These receptors were taken from a woman aged 50 to 60 with glioma.

This clone was observed a handful of times. CDR3 sequence reads: CASSLEGGGNTEAFF. In nucleotides, the CDR3 is TGCGCCAGCAGCTTGGAGGGGGGCGGAAACACTGAAGCTTTCTTT. This chain links TRBV5-1 with TRBJ1-1, with a tentative D call TRBD1 (6 bases). The CDR3 spans 15 residues. V was clipped by 0 bases and J by 2 bases, with 11 bases between them. The germline gives CDR1 SGHRS, CDR2 YFSETQ. Drawing the rest from reference TRBV5-1 and TRBJ1-1, the complete variable domain is KAGVTQTPRYLIKTRGQQVTLSCSPISGHRSVSWYQQTPGQGLQFLFEYFSETQRNKGNFPGRFSGRQFSNSRSEMNVSTLELGDSALYLCASSLEGGGNTEAFFGQGTRLTVV.

This clone was observed a single time. The rearrangement uses TRBV9 and TRBJ2-1; 8 bases are a match to TRBD2. The germline V gene has CDR1 SGDLS and CDR2 YYNGEE. V gave up 4 bases and J gave up 7 bases; unmatched junction bases: 10. The CDR3 runs to 15 residues. Written as DNA, the CDR3 is TGTGCCAGCAGCTCCCGGGGGGAGCGGGGGAATGAGCAGTTCTTC. Translated, it gives CASSSRGERGNEQFF. Full variable domain (missing parts from reference TRBV9 and TRBJ2-1): DSGVTQTPKHLITATGQRVTLRCSPRSGDLSVYWYQQSLDQGLQFLIQYYNGEERAKGNILERFSAQQFPDLHSELNLSSLELGDSALYFCASSSRGERGNEQFFGPGTRLTVL.